This T cell receptor beta chain came from a study of cytomegalovirus exposure and HLA in healthy donors. General study points: Most of the CMV-associated TCR beta chains (in a later analysis) appeared to be HLA-restricted. HLA alleles showed associations with fewer than 20,000 TCR beta sequences in a later analysis, at a 0.05 false discovery rate. The study flagged around 160 TCR beta chains as cytomegalovirus-associated. Roughly uniform depth of sequencing across donors was assumed in presence/absence analyses.

With regard to this clone: The target antigen is unknown.

Per germline, CDR1 LNHDA and CDR2 SQIVND (reference sequence). V shed 3 bases and J 5 bases; nucleotides not matched to a gene: 5. The CDR3 consists of 14 residues. Researchers ran the PCR with 60 Vbeta and 13 Jbeta primers. Only in-frame clones appear in the TCRdb table, and some are missing; sequencing was by immunoSEQ multiplex PCR. The profile covers 200,000 or so clones, with under 70% appearing a single time and 2.6% taken by the ten largest. The source material was PBMCs. The clonotype was recovered from a man aged 40-49 years in good health and CMV-seropositive. The chain couples TRBV19 to TRBJ1-1, with 8 bases fitting TRBD1. The CDR3 DNA is TGTGCCAGTAGTATCAACAGGGGGGAAACTGAAGCTTTCTTT. The encoded protein is CASSINRGETEAFF.